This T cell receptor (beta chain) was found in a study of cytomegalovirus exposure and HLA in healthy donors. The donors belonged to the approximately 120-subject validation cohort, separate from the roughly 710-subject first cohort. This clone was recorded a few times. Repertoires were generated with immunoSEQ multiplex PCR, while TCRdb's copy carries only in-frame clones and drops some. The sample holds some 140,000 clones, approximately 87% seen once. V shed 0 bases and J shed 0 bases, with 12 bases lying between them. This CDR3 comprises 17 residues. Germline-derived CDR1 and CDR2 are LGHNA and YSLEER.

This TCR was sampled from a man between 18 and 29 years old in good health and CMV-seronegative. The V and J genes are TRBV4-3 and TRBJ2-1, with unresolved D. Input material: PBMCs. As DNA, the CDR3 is TGCGCCAGCAGCCAAGATCTTGAGGAGAGCTCCTACAATGAGCAGTTCTTC. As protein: CASSQDLEESSYNEQFF.